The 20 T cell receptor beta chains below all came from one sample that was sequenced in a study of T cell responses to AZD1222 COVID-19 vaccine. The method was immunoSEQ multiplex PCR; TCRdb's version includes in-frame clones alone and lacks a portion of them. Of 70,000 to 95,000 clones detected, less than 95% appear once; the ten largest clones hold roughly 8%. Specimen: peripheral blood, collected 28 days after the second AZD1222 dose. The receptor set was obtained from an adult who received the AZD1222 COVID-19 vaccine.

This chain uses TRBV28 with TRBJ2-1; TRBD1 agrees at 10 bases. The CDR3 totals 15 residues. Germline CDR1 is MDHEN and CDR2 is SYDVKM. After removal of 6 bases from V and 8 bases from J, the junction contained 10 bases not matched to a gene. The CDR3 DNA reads TGTGCCAGCAGGAATACCGGGACAGGGGTCTATGAGCAGTTCTTC. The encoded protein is CASRNTGTGVYEQFF.

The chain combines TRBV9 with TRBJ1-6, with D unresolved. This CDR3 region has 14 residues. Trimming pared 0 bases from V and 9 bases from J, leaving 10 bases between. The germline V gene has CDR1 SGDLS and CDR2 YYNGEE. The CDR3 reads CASSVEMSGSPLHF. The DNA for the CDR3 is TGTGCCAGCAGCGTAGAAATGTCAGGTTCACCCCTCCACTTT.

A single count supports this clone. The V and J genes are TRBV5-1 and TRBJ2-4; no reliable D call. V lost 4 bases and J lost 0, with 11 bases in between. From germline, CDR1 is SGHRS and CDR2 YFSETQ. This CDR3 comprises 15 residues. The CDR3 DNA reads TGCGCCAGCAGCGCCGACGTACTAGCCAAAAACATTCAGTACTTC. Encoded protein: CASSADVLAKNIQYF. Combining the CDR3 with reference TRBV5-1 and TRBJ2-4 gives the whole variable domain KAGVTQTPRYLIKTRGQQVTLSCSPISGHRSVSWYQQTPGQGLQFLFEYFSETQRNKGNFPGRFSGRQFSNSRSEMNVSTLELGDSALYLCASSADVLAKNIQYFGAGTRLSVL.

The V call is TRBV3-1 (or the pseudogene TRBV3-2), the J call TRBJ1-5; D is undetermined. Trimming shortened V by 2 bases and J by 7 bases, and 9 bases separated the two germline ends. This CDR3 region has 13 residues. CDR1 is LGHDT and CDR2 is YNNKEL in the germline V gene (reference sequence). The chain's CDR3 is CASSQSPRQPQHF. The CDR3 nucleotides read TGTGCCAGCAGCCAATCTCCCCGGCAGCCCCAGCATTTT.

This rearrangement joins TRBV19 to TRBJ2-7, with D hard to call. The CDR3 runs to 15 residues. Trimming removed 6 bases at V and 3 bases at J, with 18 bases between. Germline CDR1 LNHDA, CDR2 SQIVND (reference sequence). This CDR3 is CASRRSPNEGYEQYF. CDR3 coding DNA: TGTGCCAGTAGGCGGAGCCCAAACGAAGGCTACGAGCAGTACTTC.

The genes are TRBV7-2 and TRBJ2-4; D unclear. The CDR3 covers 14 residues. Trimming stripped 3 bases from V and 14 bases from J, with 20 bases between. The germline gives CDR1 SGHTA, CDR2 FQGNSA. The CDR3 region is CASSLDARVGKKYF. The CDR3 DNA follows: TGTGCCAGCAGCTTGGATGCCCGGGTGGGGAAAAAGTACTTC.

The CDR3 nucleotides read TGCGCCAGCAGCTTGTATTCAGGGGACACTGAAGCTTTCTTT. It specifies CASSLYSGDTEAFF. V gene TRBV5-1 combines with J gene TRBJ1-1, with a weak D call TRBD1 (6 bases). Germline V lookup: CDR1 SGHRS, CDR2 YFSETQ. With 1 base removed from V and 3 bases from J, the gap between germline ends came to 10 bases. CDR3 size: 14 residues.

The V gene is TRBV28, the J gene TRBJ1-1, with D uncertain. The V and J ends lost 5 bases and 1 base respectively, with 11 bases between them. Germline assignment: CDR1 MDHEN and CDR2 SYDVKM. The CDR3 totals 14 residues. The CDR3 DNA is TGTGCCAGCAGTGTTGAGCCCCAGAACACTGAAGCTTTCTTT. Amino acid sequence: CASSVEPQNTEAFF. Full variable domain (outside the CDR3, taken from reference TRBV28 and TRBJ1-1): DVKVTQSSRYLVKRTGEKVFLECVQDMDHENMFWYRQDPGLGLRLIYFSYDVKMKEKGDIPEGYSVSREKKERFSLILESASTNQTSMYLCASSVEPQNTEAFFGQGTRLTVV.

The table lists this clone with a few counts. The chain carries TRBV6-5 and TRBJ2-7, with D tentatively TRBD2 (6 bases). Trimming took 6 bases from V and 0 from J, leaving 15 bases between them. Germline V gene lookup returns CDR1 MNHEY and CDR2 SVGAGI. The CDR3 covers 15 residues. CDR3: CASRTSSASSYEQYF. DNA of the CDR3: TGTGCCAGCAGGACCTCTAGCGCTAGCTCCTACGAGCAGTACTTC.

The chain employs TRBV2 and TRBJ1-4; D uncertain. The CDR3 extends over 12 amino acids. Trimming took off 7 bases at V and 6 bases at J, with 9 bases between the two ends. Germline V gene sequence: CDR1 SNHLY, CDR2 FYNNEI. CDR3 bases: TGTGCCAGCAATTTTAATGATGAAAAACTGTTTTTT. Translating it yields CASNFNDEKLFF.

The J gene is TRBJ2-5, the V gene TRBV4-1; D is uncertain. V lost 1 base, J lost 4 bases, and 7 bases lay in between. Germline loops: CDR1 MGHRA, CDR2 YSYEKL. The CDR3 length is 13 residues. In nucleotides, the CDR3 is TGCGCCAGCAGCCAAGCTCTTGGAGAGACCCAGTACTTC. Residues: CASSQALGETQYF.

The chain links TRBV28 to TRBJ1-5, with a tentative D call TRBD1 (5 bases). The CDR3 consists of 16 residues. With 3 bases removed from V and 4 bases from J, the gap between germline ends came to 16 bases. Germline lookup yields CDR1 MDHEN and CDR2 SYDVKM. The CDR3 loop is CASSLIETVGNQPQHF. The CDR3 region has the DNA TGTGCCAGCAGTTTGATCGAGACAGTTGGTAATCAGCCCCAGCATTTT.

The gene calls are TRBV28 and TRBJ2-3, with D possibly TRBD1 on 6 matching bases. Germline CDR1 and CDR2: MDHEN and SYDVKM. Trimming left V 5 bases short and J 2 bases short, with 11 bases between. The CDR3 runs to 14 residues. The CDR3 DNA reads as TGTGCCAGCAGTCGAGGGGGTACCACAGATACGCAGTATTTT. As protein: CASSRGGTTDTQYF. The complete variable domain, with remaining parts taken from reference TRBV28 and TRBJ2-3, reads DVKVTQSSRYLVKRTGEKVFLECVQDMDHENMFWYRQDPGLGLRLIYFSYDVKMKEKGDIPEGYSVSREKKERFSLILESASTNQTSMYLCASSRGGTTDTQYFGPGTRLTVL.

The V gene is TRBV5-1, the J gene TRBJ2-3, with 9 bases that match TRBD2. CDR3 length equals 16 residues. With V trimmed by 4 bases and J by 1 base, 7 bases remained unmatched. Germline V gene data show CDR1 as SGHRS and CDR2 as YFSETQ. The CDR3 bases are TGCGCCAGCAGCCCCCTCGCGGGAGGGGGCACAGATACGCAGTATTTT. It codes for CASSPLAGGGTDTQYF.

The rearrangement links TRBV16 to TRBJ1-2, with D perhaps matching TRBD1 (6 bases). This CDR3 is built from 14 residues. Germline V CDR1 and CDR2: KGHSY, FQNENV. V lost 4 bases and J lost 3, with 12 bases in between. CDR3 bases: TGTGCCAGCAGCCCGCTGAGGACAGACTATGGCTACACCTTC. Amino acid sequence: CASSPLRTDYGYTF.

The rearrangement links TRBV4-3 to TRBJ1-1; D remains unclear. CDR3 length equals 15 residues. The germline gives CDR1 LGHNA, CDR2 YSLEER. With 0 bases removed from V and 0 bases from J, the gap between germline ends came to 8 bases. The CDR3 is CASSQERQMNTEAFF. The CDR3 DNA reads TGCGCCAGCAGCCAAGAACGGCAAATGAACACTGAAGCTTTCTTT.

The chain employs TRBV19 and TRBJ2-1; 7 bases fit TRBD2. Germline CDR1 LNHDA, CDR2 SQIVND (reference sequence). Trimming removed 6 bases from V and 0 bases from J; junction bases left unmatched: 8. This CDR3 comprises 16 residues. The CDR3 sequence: CASRTSPPSSYNEQFF. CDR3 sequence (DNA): TGTGCCAGTAGGACTAGCCCCCCCAGCTCCTACAATGAGCAGTTCTTC.

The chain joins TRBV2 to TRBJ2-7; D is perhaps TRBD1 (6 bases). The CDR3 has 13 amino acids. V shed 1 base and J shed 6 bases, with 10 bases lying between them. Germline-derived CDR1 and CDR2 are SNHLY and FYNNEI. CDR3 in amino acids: CASSEVQGAEQYF. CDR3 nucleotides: TGTGCCAGCAGTGAAGTACAGGGTGCCGAGCAGTACTTC.

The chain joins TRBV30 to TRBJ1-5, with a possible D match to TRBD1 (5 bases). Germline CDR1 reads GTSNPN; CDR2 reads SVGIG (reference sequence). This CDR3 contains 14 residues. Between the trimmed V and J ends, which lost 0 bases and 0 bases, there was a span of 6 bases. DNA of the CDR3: TGTGCCTGGAGTGTAGGGGCTAGCAATCAGCCCCAGCATTTT. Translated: CAWSVGASNQPQHF.

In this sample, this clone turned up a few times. In nucleotides, the CDR3 is TGCGCCAGCAGACCCGGACTAGCGGGCTCGAACACCGGGGAGCTGTTTTTT. Translated: CASRPGLAGSNTGELFF. The chain recombines TRBV5-1 with TRBJ2-2, with 11 bases that match TRBD2. This CDR3 contains 17 residues. The ends lost 5 bases at V and 0 bases at J; junction bases unmatched: 6. The germline V gene encodes CDR1 SGHRS and CDR2 YFSETQ.